The clone carrying this T cell receptor beta chain was seen more than once but under ten times. The source of the sample is a study of blood T cell repertoires in COVID-19. Data came from immunoSEQ multiplex PCR; TCRdb stores just in-frame clones and leaves some out. The sample has hundreds of thousands of clones, roughly nine tenths seen once. This sequence originates from a young man who had recovered from COVID-19. The sample comprised PBMCs or T cells enriched from blood (not recorded which).

CDR3 residues: CATQRGANVLTF. CDR3 DNA sequence: TGTGCCACGCAGAGGGGGGCCAACGTCCTGACTTTC. The chain carries TRBV12-3 or TRBV12-4 and TRBJ2-6; D is undetermined. Trimming took 10 bases from V and 4 from J, leaving 8 bases between them. This CDR3 has 12 residues.